Below, 31 T cell receptor beta chains from the same sample are listed, as sequenced in a study of human versus mouse CDR3 diversity and MHC coevolution. Repertoires were generated with immunoSEQ multiplex PCR, while TCRdb's copy carries only in-frame clones and drops some. Among about 77,000 clones, less than 95% were seen once, and the ten largest hold over 0.12%. The sample comprised naive CD4+ T cells from blood. Stated subset: CD45RO-negative CD62L-positive naive CD4 T cells. These receptors all come from a person aged 25 to 75 in good health.

The J gene is TRBJ1-3, the V gene TRBV6-5; no definite D call. CDR1 is MNHEY, CDR2 SVGAGI, per germline. The CDR3 is 14 residues long. Trimming pared 6 bases from V and 1 base from J, leaving 10 bases between. This CDR3 reads CASRPGVSGNTIYF. The DNA for the CDR3 is TGTGCCAGCAGGCCCGGAGTATCTGGAAACACCATATATTTT.

CDR3 DNA: TGCGCCAGCAGCCAACTTAATACAGGGACCACTGAAGCTTTCTTT. Protein: CASSQLNTGTTEAFF. This chain joins TRBV4-1 and TRBJ1-1, with D tentatively TRBD1 (6 bases). The CDR3 runs to 15 residues. Trimming removed 2 bases at V and 4 bases at J, with 14 bases between. The germline CDR1 and CDR2 sequences are MGHRA and YSYEKL.

The rearrangement joins TRBV6-5 to TRBJ1-2; TRBD1 agrees at 9 bases. The V and J ends lost 4 bases and 6 bases, in that order; junction bases with no gene match: 6. CDR1 and CDR2 from the germline V gene are MNHEY and SVGAGI. CDR3 length: 14 residues. CDR3 DNA sequence: TGTGCCAGCAGTTCCCCGGGACAGGGCCATGGCTACACCTTC. Encoded protein: CASSSPGQGHGYTF.

The rearrangement links TRBV21-1 to TRBJ1-2; TRBD1, as called in the table, went unchecked against the DNA. TRBV21-1 is a pseudogene locus. The CDR3 is 16 residues long. The CDR3 spells CASSKARRGLGYGYTF. The CDR3 DNA reads as TGTGCCAGCAGCAAAGCGCGAAGGGGGCTCGGCTATGGCTACACCTTC.

V gene TRBV7-2 combines with J gene TRBJ2-1, with 8 bases fitting TRBD1. CDR3 length: 15 amino acids. V shed 4 bases, J shed 2 bases, and the junction held 4 bases outside the gene matches. Germline CDR1 SGHTA, CDR2 FQGNSA. The CDR3 nucleotides read TGTGCCAGCAGCTCTCGGACAGGGCCCTACAATGAGCAGTTCTTC. Residues: CASSSRTGPYNEQFF. Using reference TRBV7-2 and TRBJ2-1 for the parts outside the CDR3, the full variable domain is GAGVSQSPSNKVTEKGKDVELRCDPISGHTALYWYRQSLGQGLEFLIYFQGNSAPDKSGLPSDRFSAERTGGSVSTLTIQRTQQEDSAVYLCASSSRTGPYNEQFFGPGTRLTVL.

The CDR3 sequence is CASSSQGGGTEAFF. The CDR3 coding sequence is TGTGCCAGCAGCTCCCAGGGAGGAGGCACTGAAGCTTTCTTT. The chain has TRBV7-2 and TRBJ1-1; D possibly corresponds to TRBD1 (5 bases). The CDR3 contains 14 residues. V was cut by 4 bases and J by 4 bases, with 13 bases left in between. The germline V gene encodes CDR1 SGHTA and CDR2 FQGNSA.

This clone was counted once. This chain uses TRBV27 with TRBJ1-6, with D perhaps matching TRBD1 (5 bases). Germline V gives CDR1 MNHEY, CDR2 SMNVEV (reference sequence). Trimming left V 4 bases short and J 7 bases short, with 8 bases between. The CDR3 is 13 residues long. In nucleotides, the CDR3 is TGTGCCAGCAGTTACAGGACGAATTCACCCCTCCACTTT. Its translation: CASSYRTNSPLHF.

The gene calls are TRBV5-1 and TRBJ2-5; D is perhaps TRBD2 (6 bases). The CDR3 spans 16 residues. Trimming took 1 base from V and 1 from J, leaving 14 bases between them. The germline CDR1 and CDR2 sequences are SGHRS and YFSETQ. This CDR3 is CASSLNYGGTQETQYF. The CDR3 coding sequence is TGCGCCAGCAGCTTGAATTATGGCGGGACCCAAGAGACCCAGTACTTC.

The rearrangement links TRBV5-4 to TRBJ2-3, with D tentatively TRBD2 (5 bases). Germline V lookup: CDR1 SGHNT, CDR2 YYREEE (reference sequence). V was trimmed by 4 bases and J by 4 bases, leaving 10 bases between them. The CDR3 has 13 amino acids. CDR3 sequence (DNA): TGTGCCAGCAGCCTAGCTGTTCCAGATACGCAGTATTTT. Protein: CASSLAVPDTQYF.

This sequence joins TRBV2 and TRBJ1-1; 10 bases match TRBD1. Germline CDR1 SNHLY, CDR2 FYNNEI. The CDR3 runs 12 residues. V gave up 6 bases and J gave up 8 bases; unmatched junction bases: 3. Here the CDR3 reads CASRGTGAEAFF. The CDR3 coding sequence is TGTGCCAGCAGAGGGACAGGGGCCGAAGCTTTCTTT.

This chain joins TRBV5-1 and TRBJ2-2; TRBD2 matches at 8 bases. The CDR3 covers 15 residues. Germline CDR1 and CDR2: SGHRS and YFSETQ. The V gene end was trimmed by 6 bases and the J gene end by 4 bases; junction bases not matched to a gene: 8. CDR3 DNA sequence: TGCGCCAGCACGCCCGGGGGGGGCACCACCGGGGAGCTGTTTTTT. Protein sequence: CASTPGGGTTGELFF.

The rearrangement uses TRBV28 and TRBJ2-1; no reliable D call. This CDR3 has 14 residues. CDR1 MDHEN and CDR2 SYDVKM come from the germline V gene. Trimming removed 1 base from V and 6 bases from J, with 10 bases in between. DNA for the CDR3: TGTGCCAGCAGTTTATCGGCGGTCCCCAATGAGCAGTTCTTC. Its protein is CASSLSAVPNEQFF.

V is TRBV6-4 and J is TRBJ2-5, with TRBD2 identical over 12 bases. The end of the DNA is better explained by TRBJ2-7, so the J call may be wrong. The CDR3 runs 17 residues. Germline values: CDR1 MRHNA, CDR2 SNTAGT. CDR3 DNA sequence: TGTGCCAGCAGCCCGGCTAGCGGGAGGGAGGAACGCTACGAGCAGTACTTC. Amino acid sequence: CASSPASGREERYEQYF.

The chain combines TRBV4-1 with TRBJ2-5; D remains ambiguous. CDR1 and CDR2 from the germline V gene are MGHRA and YSYEKL. The CDR3 has 14 amino acids. Trimming took 0 bases from V and 7 from J, leaving 12 bases between them. CDR3 in amino acids: CASSQDEAVGTQYF. The DNA for the CDR3 is TGCGCCAGCAGCCAAGATGAGGCGGTGGGGACCCAGTACTTC.

The chain is built from TRBV2 and TRBJ1-5; D ambiguous. Germline V CDR1 and CDR2: SNHLY, FYNNEI. V shed 3 bases and J shed 7 bases, with 10 bases lying between them. The CDR3 sequence is 13 residues long. The CDR3 reads CASSERFVQPQHF. DNA of the CDR3: TGTGCCAGCAGTGAGAGGTTCGTCCAGCCCCAGCATTTT.

This clone showed up just a few times. V usage is TRBV5-4 and J usage is TRBJ1-4; 10 bases agree with TRBD1. The ends lost 0 bases at V and 8 bases at J; junction bases unmatched: 7. Germline CDR1 SGHNT, CDR2 YYREEE (reference sequence). The CDR3 is 16 residues long. CDR3 sequence reads: CASSLAWTGGSEKLFF. The CDR3 nucleotides are TGTGCCAGCAGCTTGGCCTGGACAGGGGGATCGGAAAAACTGTTTTTT.

This clone was observed a single time. The chain employs TRBV23-1 and TRBJ1-1; 9 bases are a match to TRBD1. TRBV23-1 is noted as an ORF with a role that remains uncertain. The length of the CDR3 is 14 residues. V lost 8 bases, J lost 1 base, and 5 bases stayed unmatched. In DNA form, the CDR3 reads TGCGCCAGCGGTAACAGGGGGCCGAACACTGAAGCTTTCTTT. As protein: CASGNRGPNTEAFF.

V gene TRBV4-1 combines with J gene TRBJ1-2; 8 nucleotides match TRBD1. This CDR3 is 15 amino acids long. V lost 0 bases and J lost 6; bases outside the gene matches: 6. The V gene's germline CDR1 is MGHRA and CDR2 YSYEKL. The CDR3 sequence: CASSQDGRGRDGYTF. The CDR3 DNA is TGCGCCAGCAGCCAAGATGGCAGGGGGCGCGATGGCTACACCTTC.

The chain joins TRBV14 to TRBJ1-1; TRBD1 matches at 11 bases. The V segment lost 7 bases and the J segment 7 bases; nucleotides outside the gene matches: 5. The CDR3 contains 13 residues. Germline V gene lookup returns CDR1 SGHDN and CDR2 FVKESK. CDR3 sequence: CASTGQGASEAFF. As DNA, the CDR3 is TGTGCCAGCACCGGACAGGGGGCGAGTGAAGCTTTCTTT.

This clone was seen just once. The chain uses TRBV25-1 and TRBJ1-6; D is unclear. CDR3 size: 15 residues. V lost 3 bases, J lost 9 bases, and 15 bases lay in between. Germline V CDR1 and CDR2: MGHDK, SYGVNS. The CDR3 protein is CASSDLTTGGSPLHF. The CDR3, as DNA: TGTGCCAGCAGTGACTTGACCACGGGTGGTTCACCCCTCCACTTT.

This chain links TRBV28 with TRBJ1-1, with no clear D. Germline loops: CDR1 MDHEN, CDR2 SYDVKM. This CDR3 is built from 13 residues. Deletions cut 3 bases from V and 4 bases from J, with 9 bases between. CDR3 loop: CASSFPAGTEAFF. In nucleotides, the CDR3 is TGTGCCAGCAGTTTTCCTGCGGGCACTGAAGCTTTCTTT.

The chain carries TRBV28 and TRBJ1-1; 10 bases match TRBD1. Germline V lookup: CDR1 MDHEN, CDR2 SYDVKM. This CDR3 is built from 15 residues. Trimming at V came to 4 bases and at J to 6 bases, leaving 8 bases not matched to a gene. CDR3 DNA sequence: TGTGCCAGCAGTTCCCGACAGGGGGCGGTCGCTGAAGCTTTCTTT. Amino acids: CASSSRQGAVAEAFF.

The V and J genes are TRBV6-1 and TRBJ2-2; 9 bases align to TRBD2. The junction had 12 bases not matched to a gene; V was cut back by 3 bases and J by 7 bases. The CDR3 spans 17 residues. Germline V gives CDR1 MNHNS, CDR2 SASEGT. This chain's CDR3 is CASSDRLREGPYGELFF. The DNA of the CDR3 is TGTGCCAGCAGTGATCGTTTGCGGGAGGGCCCATACGGGGAGCTGTTTTTT.

As regards this clone: One end of the junction does not line up with germline, which may come from a read error. This chain uses TRBV5-5 with TRBJ2-7; perhaps TRBD1 as D (6 bases). The CDR3 has 14 residues. Germline V gene data show CDR1 as SGHKS and CDR2 as YYEKEE (reference sequence). CDR3 amino acids: CASGLRAGDYEQYF. The DNA of the CDR3 is TGTGCCAGCGGCTTGAGGGCAGGGGACTACGAGCAGTACTTC.

As for this clone: No conserved phenylalanine or tryptophan is present at the end of the CDR3, so a read error is the likely explanation. The rearrangement uses TRBV19 and TRBJ2-2; D ambiguous. CDR1 and CDR2 from the germline V gene are LNHDA and SQIVND (reference sequence). The CDR3 length is 14 residues. Between the trimmed V and J ends, which lost 5 bases and 1 base, there was a span of 8 bases. The CDR3, as DNA: TGTGCCAGTAGTGCACAGAGGAACACCGGGGAGCTGTTTCTT. This sequence encodes CASSAQRNTGELFL.

This clone has only one observation. The chain combines TRBV5-1 with TRBJ2-1; TRBD2 aligns across 10 bases. Germline CDR1 reads SGHRS; CDR2 reads YFSETQ. The junction had 6 bases not matched to a gene; V was cut back by 2 bases and J by 1 base. There are 17 residues in the CDR3. CDR3 in DNA: TGCGCCAGCAGCTTTAGCGGGGGGCCGAGTTCCTACAATGAGCAGTTCTTC. The encoded protein is CASSFSGGPSSYNEQFF. The full variable domain, in which reference TRBV5-1 and TRBJ2-1 provide the parts outside the CDR3, is KAGVTQTPRYLIKTRGQQVTLSCSPISGHRSVSWYQQTPGQGLQFLFEYFSETQRNKGNFPGRFSGRQFSNSRSEMNVSTLELGDSALYLCASSFSGGPSSYNEQFFGPGTRLTVL.

This clone was observed a single time. The chain couples TRBV19 to TRBJ1-5, with 7 bases identical to TRBD1. V was pared by 4 bases and J by 1 base, with 7 bases of the junction left unmatched. This CDR3 has 16 residues. Germline-derived CDR1 and CDR2 are LNHDA and SQIVND (reference sequence). CDR3 bases: TGTGCCAGTAGTAAAAAAGGGGGCACGAGCAATCAGCCCCAGCATTTT. Its translation: CASSKKGGTSNQPQHF.

V gene TRBV7-8 combines with J gene TRBJ1-2; D perhaps matches TRBD1 (5 bases). The CDR3 consists of 14 residues. Germline V gene data show CDR1 as SGHVS and CDR2 as FQNEAQ. V was shortened by 0 bases and J by 1 base, with 6 bases between the two germline ends. The CDR3 DNA follows: TGTGCCAGCAGCTTAGCGCAGGGTAACTATGGCTACACCTTC. Residues: CASSLAQGNYGYTF. The full variable domain, its missing parts supplied by reference TRBV7-8 and TRBJ1-2, is GAGVSQSPRYKVAKRGQDVALRCDPISGHVSLFWYQQALGQGPEFLTYFQNEAQLDKSGLPSDRFFAERPEGSVSTLKIQRTQQEDSAVYLCASSLAQGNYGYTFGSGTRLTVV.

The chain carries TRBV6-1 and TRBJ2-3, with a possible D match to TRBD1 (6 bases). Per the germline V gene, CDR1 is MNHNS and CDR2 is SASEGT. The CDR3 has 13 amino acids. V was shortened by 6 bases and J by 2 bases, with 9 bases between the two germline ends. Written as DNA, the CDR3 is TGTGCCAGCAGAAGGACAGTCACAGATACGCAGTATTTT. It encodes CASRRTVTDTQYF.

The rearrangement joins TRBV21-1 to TRBJ1-2. TRBV21-1 is a documented pseudogene. This CDR3 comprises 13 residues. CDR3 amino acids: CASSKVEGDGYTF. CDR3 DNA: TGTGCCAGCAGCAAAGTGGAAGGAGATGGCTACACCTTC.

The rearrangement links TRBV27 to TRBJ2-7; tentatively, D is TRBD2 (5 bases). The CDR3 loop spans 15 amino acids. Germline V gene data show CDR1 as MNHEY and CDR2 as SMNVEV (reference sequence). V lost 5 bases and J lost 3, with 17 bases in between. This CDR3 is CASSPTRGSGYEQYF. The CDR3 bases are TGTGCCAGCAGTCCTACCCGAGGGTCAGGCTACGAGCAGTACTTC.